A selection of T cell receptor beta chains follows, all from one sample in a study of blood T cell repertoires in COVID-19. The table came from immunoSEQ multiplex PCR; TCRdb's copy has only in-frame clones and leaves some out. The sample shows around 93,000 clones, approximately 80% of them seen only once. Specimen: peripheral blood. The receptors come from a man aged 55 to 70 with acute or convalescent COVID-19. Each CDR3 is given with its conserved first and last residue. The order of the fields is J gene, D gene, V gene, clone size, CDR3 DNA, CDR3 protein. The D gene is left open where the match is weak. Expanded clones get a size class; other rows say once, few or many, or leave the size out.

j_call: TRBJ2-1; d_call: .; v_call: TRBV27; clone_size: once; cdr3_nt: TGTGCCAGCAGTTTATCGCCCAGGGGCTACAATGAGCAGTTCTTC; cdr3_aa: CASSLSPRGYNEQFF
j_call: TRBJ1-6; d_call: TRBD1; v_call: TRBV30; clone_size: .; cdr3_nt: TGTGCCTGGAGTATGATTACGGGACAGAGGAATTCACCCCTCCACTTT; cdr3_aa: CAWSMITGQRNSPLHF
j_call: TRBJ1-1; d_call: .; v_call: TRBV6-2/TRBV6-3; clone_size: .; cdr3_nt: TGTGCCAGCAGTTACCCCGGGGGGGGCTTGAACACTGAAGCTTTCTTT; cdr3_aa: CASSYPGGGLNTEAFF
j_call: TRBJ1-1; d_call: TRBD1; v_call: TRBV18; clone_size: .; cdr3_nt: TGTGCCAGCTCACCACGGGACAGGGGCTACACTGAAGCTTTCTTT; cdr3_aa: CASSPRDRGYTEAFF
j_call: TRBJ1-6; d_call: .; v_call: TRBV30; clone_size: .; cdr3_nt: TGTGCCTGGACCGGGTCGGGGTACGCGGTTAATTCACCCCTCCACTTT; cdr3_aa: CAWTGSGYAVNSPLHF
j_call: TRBJ2-1; d_call: TRBD1; v_call: TRBV30; clone_size: .; cdr3_nt: TGTGCCTGGAGTACCGGGACAGGGGTTGATGAGCAGTTCTTC; cdr3_aa: CAWSTGTGVDEQFF
j_call: TRBJ2-2; d_call: TRBD1; v_call: TRBV7-9; clone_size: .; cdr3_nt: TGTGCCAGCAGCTTCCGAGGGACAGGGAACACCGGGGAGCTGTTTTTT; cdr3_aa: CASSFRGTGNTGELFF
j_call: TRBJ1-4; d_call: .; v_call: TRBV18; clone_size: .; cdr3_nt: TGTGCCAGCTCACCACCGTCTACTGGAGGTGAAAAACTGTTTTTT; cdr3_aa: CASSPPSTGGEKLFF
j_call: TRBJ1-1; d_call: TRBD1; v_call: TRBV7-9; clone_size: .; cdr3_nt: TGTGCCAGCAGCTTAGTGGACAGGGCCTCTGAAGCTTTCTTT; cdr3_aa: CASSLVDRASEAFF
j_call: TRBJ1-2; d_call: TRBD1; v_call: TRBV6-5; clone_size: .; cdr3_nt: TGTGCCAGCAGTTACGCGGGACAGGGGGCTGGCTACACCTTC; cdr3_aa: CASSYAGQGAGYTF
j_call: TRBJ1-1; d_call: .; v_call: TRBV7-2; clone_size: .; cdr3_nt: TGTGCCAGCAGCTTAATGGTAGGAGTGGGCACTGAAGCTTTCTTT; cdr3_aa: CASSLMVGVGTEAFF
j_call: TRBJ2-7; d_call: TRBD1; v_call: TRBV10-1; clone_size: .; cdr3_nt: TGCGCCAGCAGTCTCCACAGGGGTCCCTCCTACGAGCAGTACTTC; cdr3_aa: CASSLHRGPSYEQYF
j_call: TRBJ1-4; d_call: .; v_call: TRBV9; clone_size: .; cdr3_nt: TGTGCCAGCAGCGTCGGGGGGAGAACGAATGAAAAACTGTTTTTT; cdr3_aa: CASSVGGRTNEKLFF
j_call: TRBJ2-6; d_call: .; v_call: TRBV30; clone_size: .; cdr3_nt: TGTGCCTGGAGTAGGAGCAGCTCTGGGGCCAACGTCCTGACTTTC; cdr3_aa: CAWSRSSSGANVLTF
j_call: TRBJ1-2; d_call: TRBD1; v_call: TRBV10-3; clone_size: .; cdr3_nt: TGTGCCATCGGAACGGGACAGGGGGCTGAAAACTATGGCTACACCTTC; cdr3_aa: CAIGTGQGAENYGYTF
j_call: TRBJ1-4; d_call: .; v_call: TRBV29-1; clone_size: once; cdr3_nt: TGCAGCGTTGTGACAGATAATGAAAAACTGTTTTTT; cdr3_aa: CSVVTDNEKLFF
j_call: TRBJ1-5; d_call: .; v_call: TRBV12-5; clone_size: .; cdr3_nt: TGTGCTAGTGGCGGGGATGGCATACAGCCCCAGCATTTT; cdr3_aa: CASGGDGIQPQHF
j_call: TRBJ2-3; d_call: TRBD2; v_call: TRBV24-1; clone_size: .; cdr3_nt: TGTGCCACCAGTGATTTGCAAATGGCGGGAGCCACAGATACGCAGTATTTT; cdr3_aa: CATSDLQMAGATDTQYF
j_call: TRBJ1-4; d_call: TRBD1; v_call: TRBV2; clone_size: once; cdr3_nt: TGTGCCAGCAGCCCGGGACAGGGGCTCGGAAAACTGTTTTTT; cdr3_aa: CASSPGQGLGKLFF
j_call: TRBJ2-1; d_call: .; v_call: TRBV7-2; clone_size: .; cdr3_nt: TGTGCCAGCAGGCTACTACGCAATGAGCAGTTCTTC; cdr3_aa: CASRLLRNEQFF
j_call: TRBJ1-2; d_call: .; v_call: TRBV9; clone_size: .; cdr3_nt: TGTGCCAGCAGCGTAGCCAGGAATACTAACTATGGCTACACCTTC; cdr3_aa: CASSVARNTNYGYTF
j_call: TRBJ2-7; d_call: .; v_call: TRBV5-4; clone_size: .; cdr3_nt: TGTGCCAGCAGCTTGGCACATGGGCCTCAATACGAGCAGTACTTC; cdr3_aa: CASSLAHGPQYEQYF
j_call: TRBJ1-6; d_call: .; v_call: TRBV5-1; clone_size: .; cdr3_nt: TGCGCCAGCAGCTTGGCCCCGAACAGATATAATTCACCCCTCCACTTT; cdr3_aa: CASSLAPNRYNSPLHF
j_call: TRBJ1-1; d_call: TRBD1; v_call: TRBV30; clone_size: .; cdr3_nt: TGTGCCTGGAGTGTCTCAGGGGGGTACACTGAAGCTTTCTTT; cdr3_aa: CAWSVSGGYTEAFF
j_call: TRBJ2-1; d_call: .; v_call: TRBV11-3; clone_size: once; cdr3_nt: TGTGCCAGCAGCTTAGATGGCGGGGAGACAAATGAGCAGTTCTTC; cdr3_aa: CASSLDGGETNEQFF
j_call: TRBJ2-4; d_call: .; v_call: TRBV21-1; clone_size: .; cdr3_nt: TGTGCCAGCACCCGTCGGAGATGGCGAGTGGCCCCAAAAAACATTCAGTACTTC; cdr3_aa: CASTRRRWRVAPKNIQYF
j_call: TRBJ2-3; d_call: TRBD2; v_call: TRBV5-1; clone_size: .; cdr3_nt: TGCGCCAGCAGGGGGGGGTATAGCACAGATACGCAGTATTTT; cdr3_aa: CASRGGYSTDTQYF
j_call: TRBJ2-2; d_call: .; v_call: TRBV24-1; clone_size: .; cdr3_nt: TGTGCCACCAGTGATTTCGGTTCGGCCGGGGAGCTGTTTTTT; cdr3_aa: CATSDFGSAGELFF
j_call: TRBJ1-4; d_call: .; v_call: TRBV9; clone_size: once; cdr3_nt: TGTGCCAGCAGCGTAGGCAGTCCAATGGAAAAACTGTTTTTT; cdr3_aa: CASSVGSPMEKLFF
j_call: TRBJ1-4; d_call: TRBD1; v_call: TRBV23-1; clone_size: .; cdr3_nt: TGCGCCAGCAGGGGACAGGGAGGCGAAAAACTGTTTTTT; cdr3_aa: CASRGQGGEKLFF
j_call: TRBJ2-1; d_call: .; v_call: TRBV6-6; clone_size: .; cdr3_nt: TGTGCCAGCAGTTACTCAAGACACGGTTCCAATGAGCAGTTCTTC; cdr3_aa: CASSYSRHGSNEQFF
j_call: TRBJ2-1; d_call: .; v_call: TRBV24-1; clone_size: once; cdr3_nt: TGTGCCACCAGTGATTTCAGGGTCTCGGACAATGAGCAGTTCTTC; cdr3_aa: CATSDFRVSDNEQFF
j_call: TRBJ2-5; d_call: TRBD2; v_call: TRBV30; clone_size: .; cdr3_nt: TGTGCCTGGAGTGATCCGGGACTACTCGTGGCCCAGTACTTC; cdr3_aa: CAWSDPGLLVAQYF
j_call: TRBJ2-5; d_call: TRBD2; v_call: TRBV9; clone_size: .; cdr3_nt: TGTGCCAGCAGCGTAGGGGCTAGCGGGAGTCTAGAGACCCAGTACTTC; cdr3_aa: CASSVGASGSLETQYF
j_call: TRBJ1-1; d_call: .; v_call: TRBV5-1; clone_size: .; cdr3_nt: TGCGCCAGCAGCACCGGGAATATGAACACTGAAGCTTTCTTT; cdr3_aa: CASSTGNMNTEAFF
j_call: TRBJ1-4; d_call: .; v_call: TRBV18; clone_size: .; cdr3_nt: TGTGCCAGCTCACCCTTCACAGGGGAAAAACTGTTTTTT; cdr3_aa: CASSPFTGEKLFF
j_call: TRBJ2-1; d_call: TRBD2; v_call: TRBV4-1; clone_size: .; cdr3_nt: TGCGCCAGCAGCCAACCTAGCGGGGACAATGAGCAGTTCTTC; cdr3_aa: CASSQPSGDNEQFF
j_call: TRBJ2-3; d_call: .; v_call: TRBV30; clone_size: .; cdr3_nt: TGTGCCTGGAGTCCAGGGACAGATACGCAGTATTTT; cdr3_aa: CAWSPGTDTQYF
j_call: TRBJ1-1; d_call: .; v_call: TRBV29-1; clone_size: few; cdr3_nt: TGCAGCGTCCCGGGGTTTGAAGCTTTCTTT; cdr3_aa: CSVPGFEAFF
j_call: TRBJ2-5; d_call: TRBD2; v_call: TRBV18; clone_size: .; cdr3_nt: TGTGCCAGCTCATCCGGACTAGCCGGGCAAGAGACCCAGTACTTC; cdr3_aa: CASSSGLAGQETQYF
j_call: TRBJ2-7; d_call: .; v_call: TRBV7-9; clone_size: .; cdr3_nt: TGTGCCAGCAGCTTACCAGGCTCCTACGAGCAGTACTTC; cdr3_aa: CASSLPGSYEQYF
j_call: TRBJ2-5; d_call: TRBD1; v_call: TRBV7-2; clone_size: .; cdr3_nt: TGTGCCAGCAGCCCCCGGACAGGGGAGGGAAAGACCCAGTACTTC; cdr3_aa: CASSPRTGEGKTQYF
j_call: TRBJ1-1; d_call: TRBD1; v_call: TRBV25-1; clone_size: .; cdr3_nt: TGTGCCAGCAGCCAACCGGGACAGGGGAACACTGAAGCTTTCTTT; cdr3_aa: CASSQPGQGNTEAFF
j_call: TRBJ2-3; d_call: TRBD1; v_call: TRBV27; clone_size: .; cdr3_nt: TGTGCCAGCAGTTTTCGCAGGGGGCATGATACGCAGTATTTT; cdr3_aa: CASSFRRGHDTQYF
j_call: TRBJ2-2; d_call: .; v_call: TRBV7-8; clone_size: .; cdr3_nt: TGTGCCAGCAGACCGGACAGCTTCTCCGGGGAGCTGTTTTTT; cdr3_aa: CASRPDSFSGELFF
j_call: TRBJ2-5; d_call: .; v_call: TRBV3-1/TRBV3-2; clone_size: .; cdr3_nt: TGTGCCAGCAGCTTATTTAGCGGAGAAGAGACCCAGTACTTC; cdr3_aa: CASSLFSGEETQYF
j_call: TRBJ2-3; d_call: .; v_call: TRBV5-6; clone_size: .; cdr3_nt: TGTGCCAGCAGCTTCGGGGATCAGGCGCAGTATTTT; cdr3_aa: CASSFGDQAQYF
j_call: TRBJ1-6; d_call: .; v_call: TRBV11-3; clone_size: .; cdr3_nt: TGTGCCAGCAGCGGAGGAGAGATCTATAATTCACCCCTCCACTTT; cdr3_aa: CASSGGEIYNSPLHF
j_call: TRBJ2-5; d_call: TRBD1; v_call: TRBV7-7; clone_size: .; cdr3_nt: TGTGCCAGCAGCGGACTGACAGGGCCTCAAGAGACCCAGTACTTC; cdr3_aa: CASSGLTGPQETQYF
j_call: TRBJ2-1; d_call: .; v_call: TRBV7-2; clone_size: .; cdr3_nt: TGTGCCAGCACCTCCCCCTCCACTTCCTACAATGAGCAGTTCTTC; cdr3_aa: CASTSPSTSYNEQFF
j_call: TRBJ1-2; d_call: TRBD1; v_call: TRBV5-6; clone_size: once; cdr3_nt: TGTGCCAGCACCCGGTCAGACAGGGACTATGGCTACACCTTC; cdr3_aa: CASTRSDRDYGYTF
j_call: TRBJ2-2; d_call: .; v_call: TRBV7-8; clone_size: .; cdr3_nt: TGTGCCAGCAGCCTCCCGCTTCGGACCCGGAGGCCCGGGGAGCTGTTTTTT; cdr3_aa: CASSLPLRTRRPGELFF